The 32 T cell receptor beta chains below were found in one sample sequenced in a study of T cell responses to AZD1222 COVID-19 vaccine. Repertoires were generated with immunoSEQ multiplex PCR, while TCRdb's copy carries only in-frame clones and drops some. The sample has around 120,000 clones, around 84% seen once. Sequencing used peripheral blood, obtained on day 0 of AZD1222 vaccination. The receptors were sampled from an adult in good health.

V usage is TRBV6-6 and J usage is TRBJ1-5; the match to TRBD1 covers 8 bases. After removal of 5 bases from V and 5 bases from J, the junction contained 8 bases not matched to a gene. CDR1 and CDR2 (germline): MNHNY, SVGAGI (reference sequence). The CDR3 is made up of 15 amino acids. The chain's CDR3 is CASSHTGGNYQPQHF. For the CDR3, the DNA is TGTGCCAGCAGTCACACAGGGGGGAACTATCAGCCCCAGCATTTT.

The V and J genes are TRBV6-5 and TRBJ2-1; D remains ambiguous. V was trimmed by 6 bases and J by 8 bases, leaving 8 bases between them. This CDR3 has 11 amino acids. In germline, CDR1 is MNHEY, CDR2 SVGAGI. The chain's CDR3 is CASRRLHEQFF. CDR3 nucleotides: TGTGCCAGCAGAAGGCTTCATGAGCAGTTCTTC.

This chain uses TRBV19 with TRBJ2-6; TRBD1 agrees at 8 bases. CDR1 and CDR2 (germline): LNHDA, SQIVND (reference sequence). The CDR3 is made up of 17 amino acids. V shed 2 bases, J shed 3 bases, and the junction held 6 bases outside the gene matches. In nucleotides, the CDR3 is TGTGCCAGTAGTATATTGGCAGGGGGCGGTGGGGCCAACGTCCTGACTTTC. It translates to CASSILAGGGGANVLTF.

This chain connects TRBV9 to TRBJ2-7, with D perhaps matching TRBD1 (5 bases). Deletions cut 0 bases from V and 5 bases from J, with 15 bases between. Looked up from germline, CDR1 is SGDLS and CDR2 is YYNGEE. The length of the CDR3 is 15 residues. The CDR3 spells CASSVGSGRIDEQYF. The CDR3, as DNA: TGTGCCAGCAGCGTAGGGTCAGGGCGGATCGACGAGCAGTACTTC.

The chain uses TRBV20-1 and TRBJ1-2; D gene unclear. V was trimmed by 3 bases and J by 0 bases, leaving 5 bases between them. The CDR3 has 12 amino acids. CDR1 and CDR2 (germline): DFQATT, SNEGSKA (reference sequence). The CDR3 region has the DNA TGCAGTGCTAGTGATCCTAACTATGGCTACACCTTC. This encodes CSASDPNYGYTF.

V and J are TRBV28 and TRBJ1-2; weak D call: TRBD1 (5 bases). CDR1 MDHEN and CDR2 SYDVKM come from the germline V gene. This CDR3 spans 13 amino acids. V was cut by 7 bases and J by 7 bases, with 16 bases left in between. CDR3 in DNA: TGTGCCAGCACACCGTTAGGGGCGCGTGGCTACACCTTC. It is translated as CASTPLGARGYTF.

The J gene is TRBJ2-1, the V gene TRBV24-1; no clear D gene. CDR1 is KGHDR, CDR2 SFDVKD, per germline. The CDR3 consists of 13 residues. Deletions cut 2 bases from V and 8 bases from J, with 9 bases between. CDR3 in amino acids: CATSDSAAYEQFF. CDR3 nucleotides: TGTGCCACCAGTGATTCCGCCGCCTATGAGCAGTTCTTC.

CDR3: CASSFSGTGAYEQYF. CDR3 nucleotides: TGTGCCAGCAGCTTTTCCGGGACGGGGGCCTACGAGCAGTACTTC. The rearrangement uses TRBV7-2 and TRBJ2-7; tentatively, D is TRBD2 (6 bases). The CDR3 length is 15 residues. CDR1 and CDR2 (germline): SGHTA, FQGNSA. The V gene lost 3 bases and the J gene lost 2 bases, with 14 bases spanning the gap. The full variable domain, in which reference TRBV7-2 and TRBJ2-7 provide the parts outside the CDR3, is GAGVSQSPSNKVTEKGKDVELRCDPISGHTALYWYRQSLGQGLEFLIYFQGNSAPDKSGLPSDRFSAERTGGSVSTLTIQRTQQEDSAVYLCASSFSGTGAYEQYFGPGTRLTVT.

The chain employs TRBV19 and TRBJ2-2, with D possibly TRBD1 on 6 matching bases. CDR3 length: 15 amino acids. With 6 bases removed from V and 3 bases from J, the gap between germline ends came to 14 bases. CDR1 and CDR2 (germline): LNHDA, SQIVND (reference sequence). For the CDR3, the DNA is TGTGCCAGTAGACTAGGGCAGGGGTACACCGGGGAGCTGTTTTTT. Its protein is CASRLGQGYTGELFF.

The chain couples TRBV28 to TRBJ1-5, with 7 bases that match TRBD1. The CDR3 loop spans 16 amino acids. V shed 7 bases, J shed 1 base, and the junction held 10 bases outside the gene matches. CDR1 and CDR2 (germline): MDHEN, SYDVKM. In DNA form, the CDR3 reads TGTGCCAGCAACCCGACAGGGTACGGCAGCAATCAGCCCCAGCATTTT. Protein product: CASNPTGYGSNQPQHF.

This chain uses TRBV10-3 with TRBJ1-1; the D is unclear. Trimming left V 10 bases short and J 1 base short, with 10 bases between. The CDR3 has 12 residues. CDR1 is ENHRY, CDR2 SYGVKD, per germline. The CDR3 DNA reads TGTGCCACCACGGACGGGAACACTGAAGCTTTCTTT. This translates into CATTDGNTEAFF.

This chain uses TRBV5-5 with TRBJ1-5; D not certain. This CDR3 contains 12 residues. Trimming removed 2 bases from V and 11 bases from J, with 11 bases in between. Germline CDR1 SGHKS, CDR2 YYEKEE (reference sequence). CDR3 amino acids: CASSFDLEAQHF. CDR3 DNA: TGTGCCAGCAGCTTCGACTTAGAGGCCCAGCATTTT.

Comments on this clone: One end of the junction is discordant with germline, which a read error may explain. The chain couples TRBV7-7 to TRBJ2-5; D is perhaps TRBD1 or TRBD2 (5 bases each). Germline CDR1 SSHAT, CDR2 FNYEAQ (reference sequence). The CDR3 spans 15 residues. This CDR3 is CASSLEPGPGGTQYF. CDR3 nucleotide sequence: TGTGCTAGCAGCTTAGAGCCAGGTCCTGGGGGGACCCAGTACTTC.

The chain is built from TRBV28 and TRBJ2-7; D possibly corresponds to TRBD2 (5 bases). Deletions cut 4 bases from V and 6 bases from J, with 10 bases between. Germline V CDR1 and CDR2: MDHEN, SYDVKM. The CDR3 contains 12 residues. The CDR3 coding sequence is TGTGCCAGCAGTTCGAACAGCGGCGAGCAGTACTTC. This sequence encodes CASSSNSGEQYF.

This clone occurred once. The chain has TRBV5-5 and TRBJ1-4; D call uncertain. Trimming pared 0 bases from V and 4 bases from J, leaving 10 bases between. Germline values: CDR1 SGHKS, CDR2 YYEKEE (reference sequence). This CDR3 contains 15 residues. CDR3 DNA: TGTGCCAGCAGCTTGGCTCCGAACTTTAATGAAAAACTGTTTTTT. The encoded protein is CASSLAPNFNEKLFF. Filled out from reference TRBV5-5 and TRBJ1-4, the complete variable domain reads DAGVTQSPTHLIKTRGQQVTLRCSPISGHKSVSWYQQVLGQGPQFIFQYYEKEERGRGNFPDRFSARQFPNYSSELNVNALLLGDSALYLCASSLAPNFNEKLFFGSGTQLSVL.

The chain carries TRBV23-1 and TRBJ2-7; D uncertain. TRBV23-1 is an open reading frame whose function is uncertain. This CDR3 comprises 11 residues. The DNA of the CDR3 is TGCGACTTTCTGCCTGCCTACGAGCAGTACTTC. Translation: CDFLPAYEQYF.

The genes are TRBV27 and TRBJ1-5; D is uncertain. With 4 bases removed from V and 4 bases from J, the gap between germline ends came to 11 bases. Germline CDR1 reads MNHEY; CDR2 reads SMNVEV (reference sequence). This CDR3 is built from 14 residues. The CDR3 nucleotides read TGTGCCAGCAGTTCCCCCGGGTGGAATCAGCCCCAGCATTTT. It encodes CASSSPGWNQPQHF.

The chain links TRBV6-6 to TRBJ1-6, with 8 bases aligning to TRBD1. J gave up 7 bases and V 7 bases, and 9 bases lay outside the gene matches. The CDR3 sequence is 15 residues long. From germline, CDR1 is MNHNY and CDR2 SVGAGI (reference sequence). CDR3 nucleotide sequence: TGTGCCAGCAATATACAGGGGGTGGGGAATTCACCCCTCCACTTT. This codes for CASNIQGVGNSPLHF.

The gene calls are TRBV5-5 and TRBJ2-7; D is possibly TRBD1 (6 bases). Trimming removed 3 bases from V and 0 bases from J, with 16 bases in between. Germline CDR1 reads SGHKS; CDR2 reads YYEKEE (reference sequence). This CDR3 region has 16 residues. The CDR3 region is CASSWGPTESSYEQYF. CDR3 DNA: TGTGCCAGCAGCTGGGGGCCGACAGAAAGCTCCTACGAGCAGTACTTC.

The chain has TRBV30 and TRBJ2-7; D unclear. This CDR3 has 13 residues. V lost 1 base and J lost 6, with 13 bases in between. Germline V CDR1 and CDR2: GTSNPN, SVGIG (reference sequence). CDR3 DNA sequence: TGTGCCTGGAGTGGGAGTATTTTAGGCGAGCAGTACTTC. Its translation: CAWSGSILGEQYF.

The chain uses TRBV6-4 and TRBJ2-7; D could derive from TRBD1 or TRBD2 (5 bases each). Trimming pared 4 bases from V and 7 bases from J, leaving 11 bases between. Germline CDR1 and CDR2: MRHNA and SNTAGT. CDR3 size: 12 residues. CDR3 nucleotides: TGTGCCAGCAGTGCCGGGGCTGGTGAGCAGTACTTC. Its translation is CASSAGAGEQYF.

This chain connects TRBV5-1 to TRBJ2-1; no clear D. Germline V lookup: CDR1 SGHRS, CDR2 YFSETQ. This CDR3 has 18 amino acids. The V end was cut by 0 bases, the J end by 0 bases, with 16 bases between. CDR3 sequence (DNA): TGCGCCAGCAGCTTGGGGGCCGCTTGGGTATCCTCCTACAATGAGCAGTTCTTC. Translation gives CASSLGAAWVSSYNEQFF.

In nucleotides, the CDR3 is TGTGCCAGCAGCCTCCTTGGTGGAAACACTGAAGCTTTCTTT. Its protein product is CASSLLGGNTEAFF. The gene calls are TRBV27 and TRBJ1-1, with no clear D. The CDR3 covers 14 residues. Germline V lookup: CDR1 MNHEY, CDR2 SMNVEV (reference sequence). The V and J ends lost 6 bases and 2 bases respectively, with 13 bases between them.

This chain joins TRBV6-5 and TRBJ2-7; TRBD1 agrees at 8 bases. The CDR3 runs 15 residues. Germline V gene sequence: CDR1 MNHEY, CDR2 SVGAGI. After removal of 3 bases from V and 3 bases from J, the junction contained 7 bases not matched to a gene. The CDR3 loop reads CASSYRTGSRYEQYF. CDR3 DNA sequence: TGTGCCAGCAGTTATCGGACAGGGAGCCGCTACGAGCAGTACTTC.

V is TRBV7-6 and J is TRBJ1-6; D may be TRBD1 (6 bases). Germline-derived CDR1 and CDR2 are SGHVS and FNYEAQ. The CDR3 runs to 17 residues. Trimming removed 3 bases from V and 7 bases from J, with 19 bases in between. The CDR3 loop is CASSFQRGGPVNSPLHF. CDR3 sequence (DNA): TGTGCCAGCAGCTTCCAACGGGGGGGGCCAGTAAATTCACCCCTCCACTTT.

As DNA, the CDR3 is TGTGCCAGTAGTATCCTAGCGGGAGGAGTGGAAGAGACCCAGTACTTC. Amino acids: CASSILAGGVEETQYF. The chain couples TRBV19 to TRBJ2-5, with 11 nucleotides matching TRBD2. Germline V gene data show CDR1 as LNHDA and CDR2 as SQIVND (reference sequence). V shed 3 bases, J shed 3 bases, and the junction held 6 bases outside the gene matches. There are 16 residues in the CDR3.

The chain couples TRBV5-4 to TRBJ1-1; D might be TRBD1 (5 bases). The CDR3 is 14 residues long. Germline values: CDR1 SGHNT, CDR2 YYREEE (reference sequence). V shed 9 bases and J shed 1 base, with 16 bases lying between them. DNA of the CDR3: TGTGCCACCCAGCGGGGGGTCTCGAACACTGAAGCTTTCTTT. The encoded protein is CATQRGVSNTEAFF.

Note on this clone: One end of the junction is discordant with germline, which a read error may explain. V gene TRBV6-5 combines with J gene TRBJ2-7, with 7 bases lining up with TRBD2. Germline-derived CDR1 and CDR2 are MNHEY and SVGAGI. The CDR3 sequence is 14 residues long. The CDR3 region is CASSYGGSSHEQYF. The CDR3, as DNA: TGTGCCAGCAGTTACGGCGGGAGCTCCCACGAGCAGTACTTC.

The chain uses TRBV28 and TRBJ2-5; D is unclear. Germline CDR1 and CDR2: MDHEN and SYDVKM. Trimming left V 4 bases short and J 5 bases short, with 8 bases between. This CDR3 has 12 residues. The CDR3 DNA reads TGTGCCAGCAGTTCTGGAGTGGAGACCCAGTACTTC. Translation gives CASSSGVETQYF.

V usage is TRBV19 and J usage is TRBJ1-1, with D uncertain. This CDR3 spans 12 amino acids. Trimming removed 9 bases from V and 0 bases from J, with 8 bases in between. From germline, CDR1 is LNHDA and CDR2 SQIVND (reference sequence). CDR3 coding DNA: TGTGCCAGCCGGTACGTGAACACTGAAGCTTTCTTT. This sequence encodes CASRYVNTEAFF.

This clone was detected once. This CDR3 is CASRTRQGDEQYF. DNA of the CDR3: TGTGCCAGCAGGACCAGACAGGGGGACGAGCAGTACTTC. This chain joins TRBV27 and TRBJ2-7, with 9 nucleotides matching TRBD1. CDR1 and CDR2 (germline): MNHEY, SMNVEV (reference sequence). V shed 6 bases and J 5 bases; nucleotides not matched to a gene: 5. This CDR3 contains 13 residues.

The rearrangement joins TRBV5-4 to TRBJ2-5; D is unresolved. Germline lookup yields CDR1 SGHNT and CDR2 YYREEE (reference sequence). The CDR3 extends over 14 amino acids. Trimming pared 0 bases from V and 2 bases from J, leaving 8 bases between. The DNA for the CDR3 is TGTGCCAGCAGCTTGGCCGGTGGTCAAGAGACCCAGTACTTC. Its translation: CASSLAGGQETQYF.